The clone carrying this T cell receptor beta chain was seen just once. What it recognizes is unknown. This sample is drawn from a study of OX40 agonist ivuxolimab in advanced cancers. Study context: Enrollees could have had prior anti-PD-1, anti-PD-L1 or anti-CTLA-4 therapy, which over 35% had received. Study-wide results and limits: The study found among the lowest clonal expansion in partial responders at 0.1-3.0 mg/kg.

CDR3 size: 16 residues. The V and J ends lost 5 bases and 5 bases, in that order; junction bases with no gene match: 9. CDR1 and CDR2 from the germline V gene are LNHDA and SQIVND (reference sequence). TCRdb's copy holds only in-frame clones and misses some; the assay was immunoSEQ multiplex PCR. The sample lists tens of thousands of clones; more than 75% were seen once. Material: CD4+ or CD8+ T cells sorted from blood, obtained in a trial of the OX40 agonist ivuxolimab. The chain uses TRBV19 and TRBJ1-4, with 9 bases identical to TRBD1. This TCR derives from an adult with an advanced solid tumor such as melanoma, head and neck, liver or kidney cancer. The CDR3 here is CASSLGPGQGNEKLFF. Here the CDR3 DNA reads TGTGCCAGTAGTTTGGGACCGGGACAGGGCAATGAAAAACTGTTTTTT.